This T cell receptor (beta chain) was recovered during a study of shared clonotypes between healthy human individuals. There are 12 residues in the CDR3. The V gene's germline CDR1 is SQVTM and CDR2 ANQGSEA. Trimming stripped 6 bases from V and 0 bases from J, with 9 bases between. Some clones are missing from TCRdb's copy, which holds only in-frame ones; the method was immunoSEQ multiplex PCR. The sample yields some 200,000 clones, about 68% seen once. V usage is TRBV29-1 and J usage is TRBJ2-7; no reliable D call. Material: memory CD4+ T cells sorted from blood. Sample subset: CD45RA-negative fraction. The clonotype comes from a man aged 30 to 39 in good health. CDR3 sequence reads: CSVELHSYEQYF. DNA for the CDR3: TGCAGCGTGGAACTGCACTCCTACGAGCAGTACTTC.